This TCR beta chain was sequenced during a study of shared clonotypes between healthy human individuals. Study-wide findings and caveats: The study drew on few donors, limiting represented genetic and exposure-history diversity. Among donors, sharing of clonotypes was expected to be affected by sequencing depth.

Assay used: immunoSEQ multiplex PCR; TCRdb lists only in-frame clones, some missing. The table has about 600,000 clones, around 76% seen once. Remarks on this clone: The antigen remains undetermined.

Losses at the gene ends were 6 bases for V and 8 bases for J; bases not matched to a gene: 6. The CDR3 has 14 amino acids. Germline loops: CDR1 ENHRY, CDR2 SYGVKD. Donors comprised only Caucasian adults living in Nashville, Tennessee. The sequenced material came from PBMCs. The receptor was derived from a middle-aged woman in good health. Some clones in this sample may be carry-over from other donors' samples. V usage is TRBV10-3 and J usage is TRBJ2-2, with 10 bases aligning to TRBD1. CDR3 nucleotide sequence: TGTGCCATCAGATCCGACAGGGGGCAGGGGGAGCTGTTTTTT. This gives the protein CAIRSDRGQGELFF.